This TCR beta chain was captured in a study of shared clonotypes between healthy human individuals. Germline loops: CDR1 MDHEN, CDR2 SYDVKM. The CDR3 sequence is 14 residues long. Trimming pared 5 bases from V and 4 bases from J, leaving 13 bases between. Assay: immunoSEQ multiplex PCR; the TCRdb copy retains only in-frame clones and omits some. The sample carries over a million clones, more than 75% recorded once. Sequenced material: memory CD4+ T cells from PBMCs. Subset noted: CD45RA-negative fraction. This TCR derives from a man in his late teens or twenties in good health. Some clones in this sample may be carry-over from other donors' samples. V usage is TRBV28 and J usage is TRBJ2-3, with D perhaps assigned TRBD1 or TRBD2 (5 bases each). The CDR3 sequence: CASSQRGPADTQYF. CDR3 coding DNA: TGTGCCAGCAGTCAACGGGGCCCGGCAGATACGCAGTATTTT.